This TCR beta chain was retrieved from a study of blood T cell repertoires in COVID-19. Across the whole study: COVID-19 samples, acute and convalescent, were from the United States, Italy and Spain. Sources were T cells, B-cell-depleted T cells, or PBMCs; the material itself was cDNA or gDNA.

Authors' analysis steps: For nucleated cells, counts were estimated from reference gene primer amplification. TCRdb's copy holds only in-frame clones and misses some; the assay was immunoSEQ multiplex PCR. That table is the source of V, J and clone size, and D and trimming were worked out from the DNA. This sample has 25,000 to 30,000 clones, with roughly 71% found just once. Germline CDR1 reads SQVTM; CDR2 reads ANQGSEA. Trimming removed 6 bases from V and 7 bases from J, with 9 bases in between. This CDR3 is 10 amino acids long. Sequencing used peripheral blood. The TCR sequence derives from a man aged 80 or over with active or convalescent COVID-19. The genes are TRBV29-1 and TRBJ1-2, with a possible D match to TRBD1 (5 bases). The CDR3: CSVGEGGYTF. The CDR3 region has the DNA TGCAGCGTGGGGGAGGGTGGCTACACCTTC.